This TCR beta chain emerged from a study of blood T cell repertoires in COVID-19. Study context: Sites in the United States, Italy and Spain provided acute and convalescent COVID-19 samples. Sample material is recorded as cDNA or gDNA derived from T cells, B-cell-depleted T cells, or PBMCs.

Methods used by the authors: Estimated nucleated cell counts came from reference gene primer amplification. TCRdb's table, derived via immunoSEQ multiplex PCR, lists solely in-frame clones and lacks some. From that table come the V and J calls and clone size; the DNA was used to work out D and trimming. This sample yields 100,000 to 150,000 clones, of which around 80% are seen a single time; around 37% belongs to the top ten. The V segment lost 6 bases and the J segment 2 bases; nucleotides outside the gene matches: 6. Per the germline V gene, CDR1 is MNHNY and CDR2 is SVGAGI (reference sequence). The CDR3 is 14 residues long.

The gene calls are TRBV6-6 and TRBJ2-7, with TRBD2 matching over 8 bases. This TCR was recovered from a man aged 35-49 years with active or convalescent COVID-19. The sequencing input was peripheral blood. Here the CDR3 reads CASRPLAGTYEQYF. The CDR3, as DNA: TGTGCCAGCAGACCTTTAGCGGGAACCTACGAGCAGTACTTC.